The source of this T cell receptor beta chain is a study of OX40 agonist ivuxolimab in advanced cancers. Overall study context: Hepatocellular carcinoma, melanoma, renal cell or head and neck cancer occurred in dose-escalation patients. Notes on the study in general: Certain nonresponders likewise exhibited a low normalized T-cell clonal expansion. Expanded clones tended on average to be more numerous among CD8+ T cells than CD4+.

Profiled with immunoSEQ multiplex PCR; TCRdb holds only in-frame clones, not every one. Among 50,000 or so clones listed, over 65% were seen once. Researchers took blood at baseline, on cycle 4 day 1, and on cycle 7 day 1. The CDR3 runs to 13 residues. The V end lost 7 bases, the J end lost 2 bases, and 11 bases lay between the germline ends. The V gene's germline CDR1 is MNHEY and CDR2 SMNVEV (reference sequence). Turning to this clone: Its antigen is not identified.

The chain carries TRBV27 and TRBJ2-5; D uncertain. This receptor was obtained from an adult with an advanced solid tumor such as melanoma, head and neck, liver or kidney cancer. Sequencing was performed on CD4+ or CD8+ T cells sorted from blood, taken in a trial of the OX40 agonist ivuxolimab. CDR3 nucleotide sequence: TGTGCCAGCACCTACCAGGCACAAGAGACCCAGTACTTC. It encodes CASTYQAQETQYF.